This paragraph covers one T cell receptor (beta chain) sequence. Its antigen is not identified. Germline V gene sequence: CDR1 SQVTM, CDR2 ANQGSEA. Germline trimming cut 0 bases from V and 2 bases from J; bases unmatched to any gene: 5. This CDR3 contains 15 residues. This record belongs to a study of shared clonotypes between healthy human individuals. Whole-study context: Donor ages ranged 18 to 49 years: a couple of women, a few men. Findings of the study overall: The diversity represented, both genetic and in exposure history, was limited by few donors. Compared with memory subsets, naive subsets generally had larger estimated richness. Rarefaction indicated that sorted-subset sequencing remained incomplete although depth was large.

Naive-designated CD8 cells lacked CD45RO, were positively enriched for CCR7, and omitted terminally differentiated effector memory CD45RA+ cells. Data came from immunoSEQ multiplex PCR; TCRdb stores just in-frame clones and leaves some out. Among about 2.1 million clones, 80% to 95% were seen once, and the ten largest hold more than 1.5%. The genes are TRBV29-1 and TRBJ2-7, with 9 bases that match TRBD2. The sequence derives from a man aged 18 to 29 in good health. Some clones in this sample may be carry-over from other donors' samples. Sequencing input: naive CD8+ T cells from PBMCs. The CDR3 DNA reads TGCAGCGTTGAAGATCCTGCTAGCGGGACCTACGAGCAGTACTTC. This codes for CSVEDPASGTYEQYF.